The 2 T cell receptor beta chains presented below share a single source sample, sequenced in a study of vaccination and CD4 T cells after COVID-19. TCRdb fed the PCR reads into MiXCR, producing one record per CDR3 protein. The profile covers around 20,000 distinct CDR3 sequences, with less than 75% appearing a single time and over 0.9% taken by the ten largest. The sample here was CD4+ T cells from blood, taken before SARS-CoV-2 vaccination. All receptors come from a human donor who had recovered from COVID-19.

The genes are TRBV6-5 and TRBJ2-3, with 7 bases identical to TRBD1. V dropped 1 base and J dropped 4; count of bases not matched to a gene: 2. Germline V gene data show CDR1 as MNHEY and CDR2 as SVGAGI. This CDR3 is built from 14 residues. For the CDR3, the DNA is TGTGCCAGCAGTTACTACAGGGGCTCAGATACGCAGTATTTT. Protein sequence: CASSYYRGSDTQYF.

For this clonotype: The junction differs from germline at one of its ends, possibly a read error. CDR3 protein: CVTTPHPYTKAFF. CDR3 DNA sequence: TGTGTGACCACCCCCCACCCCTACACTAAAGCTTTCTTT. This rearrangement joins TRBV28 to TRBJ1-1; D gene ambiguous. The CDR3 runs to 13 residues. Germline V gene lookup returns CDR1 MDHEN and CDR2 SYDVKM. Full variable domain (rest looked up from reference TRBV28 and TRBJ1-1): DVKVTQSSRYLVKRTGEKVFLECVQDMDHENMFWYRQDPGLGLRLIYFSYDVKMKEKGDIPEGYSVSREKKERFSLILESASTNQTSMYLCVTTPHPYTKAFFGQGTRLTVV.